This TCR beta chain was obtained from a study of control samples from healthy donors and cancer patients. Generated by immunoSEQ multiplex PCR, the TCRdb table keeps only in-frame clones and is missing some. The sample gives 140,000 or so clones, roughly nine tenths of which show up once; 4.9% is in the top ten. The V gene's germline CDR1 is KGHSH and CDR2 LQKENI. The CDR3 sequence is 15 residues long. The V and J ends lost 2 bases and 4 bases respectively, with 11 bases between them. The sequenced material came from blood. The TCR originated in a man aged 25 to 45 in good health. The V gene is TRBV18, the J gene TRBJ2-2; possible D gene TRBD1, 6 bases. Here the CDR3 DNA reads TGTGCCAGCTCACCAGGGGCAGGGGTCACCGGGGAGCTGTTTTTT. Amino acids: CASSPGAGVTGELFF.